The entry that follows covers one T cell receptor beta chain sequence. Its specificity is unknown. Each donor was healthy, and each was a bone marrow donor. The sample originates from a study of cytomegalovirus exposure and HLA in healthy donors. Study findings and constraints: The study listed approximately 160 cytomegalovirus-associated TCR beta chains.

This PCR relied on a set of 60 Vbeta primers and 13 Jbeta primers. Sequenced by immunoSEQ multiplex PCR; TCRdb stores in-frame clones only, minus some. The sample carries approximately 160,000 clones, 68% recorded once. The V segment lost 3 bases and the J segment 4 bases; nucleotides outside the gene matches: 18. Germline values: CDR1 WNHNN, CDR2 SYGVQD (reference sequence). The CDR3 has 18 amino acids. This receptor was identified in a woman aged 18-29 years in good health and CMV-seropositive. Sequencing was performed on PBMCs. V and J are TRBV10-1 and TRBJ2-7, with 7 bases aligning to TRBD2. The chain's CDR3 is CASSDPWRERERRYEQYF. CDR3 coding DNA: TGCGCCAGCAGTGATCCGTGGCGTGAGCGGGAAAGGAGATACGAGCAGTACTTC.